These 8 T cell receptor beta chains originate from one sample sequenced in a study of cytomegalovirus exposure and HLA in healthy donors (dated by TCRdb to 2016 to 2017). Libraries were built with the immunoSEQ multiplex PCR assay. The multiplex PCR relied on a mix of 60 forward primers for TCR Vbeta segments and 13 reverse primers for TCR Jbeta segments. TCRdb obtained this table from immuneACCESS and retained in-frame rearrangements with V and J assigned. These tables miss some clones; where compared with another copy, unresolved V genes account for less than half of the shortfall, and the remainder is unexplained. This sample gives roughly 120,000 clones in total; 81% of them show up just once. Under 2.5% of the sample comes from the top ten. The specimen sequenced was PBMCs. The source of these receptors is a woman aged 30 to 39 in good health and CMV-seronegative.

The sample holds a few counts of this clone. The CDR3 nucleotides read TGTGCCAGCAGTTTTCGCGGAGGCTATGGCTACACCTTC. Translation gives CASSFRGGYGYTF. The genes are TRBV28 and TRBJ1-2; no clear D. Per the germline V gene, CDR1 is MDHEN and CDR2 is SYDVKM. Trimming took off 3 bases at V and 4 bases at J, with 9 bases between the two ends. The CDR3 totals 13 residues.

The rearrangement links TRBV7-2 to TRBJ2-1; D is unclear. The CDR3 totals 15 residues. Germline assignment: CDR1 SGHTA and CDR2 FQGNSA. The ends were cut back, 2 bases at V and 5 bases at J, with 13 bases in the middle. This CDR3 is CASSLRGQLNNEQFF. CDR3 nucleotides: TGTGCCAGCAGCTTAAGAGGTCAGTTAAACAATGAGCAGTTCTTC. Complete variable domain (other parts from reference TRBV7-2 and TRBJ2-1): GAGVSQSPSNKVTEKGKDVELRCDPISGHTALYWYRQSLGQGLEFLIYFQGNSAPDKSGLPSDRFSAERTGGSVSTLTIQRTQQEDSAVYLCASSLRGQLNNEQFFGPGTRLTVL.

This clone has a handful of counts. The CDR3 nucleotides are TGCGCCAGCAGCTTGCTCCCGGACACTGGAAACACCATATATTTT. Its protein product is CASSLLPDTGNTIYF. This chain joins TRBV5-1 and TRBJ1-3; D possibly corresponds to TRBD1 (5 bases). Trimming removed 1 base from V and 2 bases from J, with 10 bases in between. This CDR3 contains 15 residues. Germline loops: CDR1 SGHRS, CDR2 YFSETQ.

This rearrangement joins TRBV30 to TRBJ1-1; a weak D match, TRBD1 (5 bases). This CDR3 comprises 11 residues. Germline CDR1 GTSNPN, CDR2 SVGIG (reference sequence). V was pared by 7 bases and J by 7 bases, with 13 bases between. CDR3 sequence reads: CASMPGLEAFF. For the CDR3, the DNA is TGTGCCTCCATGCCAGGGCTTGAAGCTTTCTTT.

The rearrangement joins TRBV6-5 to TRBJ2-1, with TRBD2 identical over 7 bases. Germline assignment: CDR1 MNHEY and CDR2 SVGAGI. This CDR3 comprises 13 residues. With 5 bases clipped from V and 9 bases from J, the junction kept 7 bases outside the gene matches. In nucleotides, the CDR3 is TGTGCCAGCAGTCCTAGCGGCGGGTTTGAGCAGTTCTTC. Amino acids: CASSPSGGFEQFF.

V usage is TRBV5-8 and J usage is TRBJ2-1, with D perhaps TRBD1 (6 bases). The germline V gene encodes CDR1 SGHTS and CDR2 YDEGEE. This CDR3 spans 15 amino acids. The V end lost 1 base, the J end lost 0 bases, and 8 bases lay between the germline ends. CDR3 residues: CASSLPDSSYNEQFF. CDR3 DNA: TGTGCCAGCAGCTTGCCGGACAGCTCCTACAATGAGCAGTTCTTC. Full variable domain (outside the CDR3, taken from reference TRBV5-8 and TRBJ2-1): EAGVTQSPTHLIKTRGQQATLRCSPISGHTSVYWYQQALGLGLQFLLWYDEGEERNRGNFPPRFSGRQFPNYSSELNVNALELEDSALYLCASSLPDSSYNEQFFGPGTRLTVL.

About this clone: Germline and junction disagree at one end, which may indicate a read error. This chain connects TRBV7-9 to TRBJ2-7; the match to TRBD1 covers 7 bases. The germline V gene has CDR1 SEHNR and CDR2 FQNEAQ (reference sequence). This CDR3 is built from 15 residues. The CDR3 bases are TGTTCCAGCAGTTTTATCCGGGACAGCGCCTACGAGCAGTACTTC. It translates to CSSSFIRDSAYEQYF.

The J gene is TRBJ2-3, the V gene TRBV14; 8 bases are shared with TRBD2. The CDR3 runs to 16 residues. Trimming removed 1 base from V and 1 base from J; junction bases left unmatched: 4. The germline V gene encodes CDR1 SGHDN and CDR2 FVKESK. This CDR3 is CASSQAGGFRTDTQYF. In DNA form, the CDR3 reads TGTGCCAGCAGCCAAGCGGGAGGGTTTCGCACAGATACGCAGTATTTT.